This is a list of T cell receptor beta chains from one sample in a study of OX40 agonist ivuxolimab in advanced cancers. The data were produced by immunoSEQ multiplex PCR, yet TCRdb's version contains in-frame clones alone and is incomplete. The data show over 55,000 clones, over 75% seen once. Here the sequenced sample was CD4+ or CD8+ T cells sorted from blood, taken in a trial of the OX40 agonist ivuxolimab. Receptors originate from an adult with an advanced solid tumor such as melanoma, head and neck, liver or kidney cancer. Both conserved end residues are part of each CDR3. The D gene is left open where the match is weak. Rows give clone size only sometimes, using once, few, many, or a class for an expanded clone.

TRBJ2-3 | . | . | TRBV4-1 | TGCGCCAGCAGCCACCCAAAAGAGACAGCGACTAGCACAGATACGCAGTATTTT | CASSHPKETATSTDTQYF
TRBJ1-1 | . | . | TRBV18 | TGTGCCAGCTCACCAGGGCTGAACACTGAAGCTTTCTTT | CASSPGLNTEAFF
TRBJ1-5 | . | few | TRBV29-1 | TGCAGCGTCGCGGCGGACACCCTGGGGGGGCCCCAGCATTTT | CSVAADTLGGPQHF
TRBJ1-4 | . | . | TRBV4-2 | TGTGCCAGCAGCCAAGGAGGGCTGGGGGCAACTAATGAAAAACTGTTTTTT | CASSQGGLGATNEKLFF
TRBJ2-7 | . | . | TRBV15 | TGTGCCACCAGCAGAGAGGGGTTCTCCTACGAGCAGTACTTC | CATSREGFSYEQYF
TRBJ2-7 | TRBD2 | . | TRBV2 | TGTGCCAGCAGTGATCGACTAGCTTACACCTACGAGCAGTACTTC | CASSDRLAYTYEQYF
TRBJ1-1 | . | . | TRBV4-1 | TGCGCCAGCAGCCAAGCAGATAACACTGAAGCTTTCTTT | CASSQADNTEAFF
TRBJ1-4 | TRBD1 | . | TRBV5-1 | TGCGCCAGCAGCTTGGTTCCAGGGGGCGCGTCGAATGAAAAACTGTTTTTT | CASSLVPGGASNEKLFF
TRBJ2-5 | TRBD1 | . | TRBV5-1 | TGCGCCAGCAGCTGGGGGGACAGGGGGCTGGAAGAGACCCAGTACTTC | CASSWGDRGLEETQYF
TRBJ1-2 | . | few | TRBV30 | TGTGCCTGGAGTGCACCCCTGGGGGCAAAAAACTATGGCTACACCTTC | CAWSAPLGAKNYGYTF
TRBJ1-2 | . | . | TRBV4-3 | TGCGCCAGCAGCCAAGATAGGGGTTATGGTGGCTACACCTTC | CASSQDRGYGGYTF
TRBJ2-5 | TRBD2 | once | TRBV7-9 | TGTGCCAGCAGCTTAGTTGCGGGGGGGCGAGAGACCCAGTACTTC | CASSLVAGGRETQYF
TRBJ2-4 | . | . | TRBV2 | TGTGCCAGCGGTATCAGGGGCACGTCCAAAAACATTCAGTACTTC | CASGIRGTSKNIQYF
TRBJ2-7 | . | . | TRBV29-1 | TGCAGCGTTGAAGACGGGACCGGGAGAGCAGGCGAGCAGTACTTC | CSVEDGTGRAGEQYF
TRBJ2-2 | . | once | TRBV7-2 | TGTGCCAGCAGCATCCGGGACTACACCGGGGAGCTGTTTTTT | CASSIRDYTGELFF
TRBJ2-7 | TRBD2 | . | TRBV7-7 | TGTGCCAGCAGCTATACTAGCGGGGGGCCCCAGTACTTC | CASSYTSGGPQYF
TRBJ2-3 | TRBD1 | . | TRBV5-4 | TGTGCCAGCAGACAGGGGAGAAGCACAGATACGCAGTATTTT | CASRQGRSTDTQYF
TRBJ2-2 | TRBD2 | . | TRBV18 | TGTGCCAGCTCACCACGGGAGACTAGCGCCCTGGCCGGGGAGCTGTTTTTT | CASSPRETSALAGELFF
TRBJ2-2 | TRBD2 | . | TRBV11-2 | TGTGCCAGCAGCTTAGATATCACTAGCGGGAGGTCCGCCACCGGGGAGCTGTTTTTT | CASSLDITSGRSATGELFF
TRBJ1-4 | . | . | TRBV5-1 | TGCGCCAGCAGCTTGTCACAGTCTAATGAAAAACTGTTTTTT | CASSLSQSNEKLFF
TRBJ2-1 | TRBD1 | once | TRBV9 | TGTGCCAGCAGCGTAGCTTTGACAGGGGGAGATGAGCAGTTCTTC | CASSVALTGGDEQFF
TRBJ1-3 | TRBD1 | . | TRBV5-6 | TGTGCCAGCAGCTTGGAGACAGGGGGAAACACCATATATTTT | CASSLETGGNTIYF